This TCR beta chain was found in a study of radiotherapy plus CTLA-4 blockade in lung cancer. Profiled with immunoSEQ multiplex PCR; TCRdb holds only in-frame clones, not every one. This sample has around 120,000 clones, with about 83% found just once. In germline, CDR1 is SEHNR, CDR2 FQNEAQ (reference sequence). With 5 bases removed from V and 8 bases from J, the gap between germline ends came to 18 bases. The CDR3 contains 14 residues. The chain joins TRBV7-9 to TRBJ1-2; no definite D call. Sequences were derived from peripheral blood, sampled from a patient treated with radiotherapy plus ipilimumab. The receptor's source is a human donor with non-small cell lung cancer who had a partial response to radiotherapy plus ipilimumab. The CDR3: CASSLSGGRRGYTF. The CDR3, as DNA: TGTGCCAGCAGCCTATCGGGCGGGCGCCGGGGCTACACCTTC. Full variable domain (remainder filled in from reference TRBV7-9 and TRBJ1-2): DTGVSQNPRHKITKRGQNVTFRCDPISEHNRLYWYRQTLGQGPEFLTYFQNEAQLEKSRLLSDRFSAERPKGSFSTLEIQRTEQGDSAMYLCASSLSGGRRGYTFGSGTRLTVV.